These 10 T cell receptor beta chains share one sample of origin, sequenced in a study of T cells in Graves' hyperthyroidism and ophthalmopathy. RNA transcripts gave rise to amplified TCR beta CDR3 regions. First-round RT-PCR targeting the TCR CDR3 was performed with the HTBI primer set. A single record per CDR3 protein comes from TCRdb applying MiXCR to the multiplex PCR reads. The data hold almost 500,000 distinct CDR3 sequences, with approximately 23% observed a single time. Sequenced: blood. The receptors here all came from a woman aged 70-85 years with Graves' ophthalmopathy.

In its sample, this clonotype was seen a few times. Possible read error: a much larger clone is one base away. The V call is TRBV30, the J call TRBJ1-1, with D uncertain. The CDR3 loop spans 13 amino acids. Looked up from germline, CDR1 is GTSNPN and CDR2 is SVGIG (reference sequence). Trimming cost V 0 bases and J 1 base, with 6 bases left between them. CDR3 nucleotides: TGTGCCTGGAGTGTACAGTCGAACACTGAAGCTTTCTTT. Amino acid sequence: CAWSVQSNTEAFF.

This clonotype was counted many times. The V and J genes are TRBV3-1 and TRBJ1-3, with no clear D. The germline V and J ends were trimmed by 1 base and 1 base, with 8 bases remaining between them. This CDR3 is 15 amino acids long. Germline lookup yields CDR1 LGHDT and CDR2 YNNKEL (reference sequence). This chain's CDR3 is CASSQGAGSGNTIYF. The DNA for the CDR3 is TGTGCCAGCAGCCAAGGCGCGGGATCTGGAAACACCATATATTTT.

This clonotype was picked up a small number of times. The chain recombines TRBV6-2 or TRBV6-3 with TRBJ2-3; D gene unclear. V lost 7 bases and J lost 2, with 7 bases in between. The CDR3 spans 12 residues. Germline loops: CDR1 MNHEY, CDR2 SVGEGT. This chain's CDR3 is CASKTYTDTQYF. The CDR3 DNA sequence: TGTGCCAGCAAGACCTACACAGATACGCAGTATTTT.

This clonotype has a handful of counts. The rearrangement joins TRBV7-9 to TRBJ2-7; D is possibly TRBD2 (6 bases). Germline V gene data show CDR1 as SEHNR and CDR2 as FQNEAQ (reference sequence). This CDR3 has 11 amino acids. V lost 5 bases to trimming and J lost 7 bases, with 9 bases between them. CDR3 amino acids: CASSREWEQYF. The CDR3 region has the DNA TGTGCCAGCAGCCGGGAGTGGGAGCAGTACTTC.

This clonotype was seen only a few times. The rearrangement uses TRBV20-1 and TRBJ2-1; D is unclear. CDR3 size: 15 residues. Germline V gene data show CDR1 as DFQATT and CDR2 as SNEGSKA (reference sequence). V was cut by 1 base and J by 9 bases, with 19 bases left in between. The CDR3 DNA follows: TGCAGTGCTAGAGCACTTGAGGACCCCACGGGTGAGCAGTTCTTC. It is translated as CSARALEDPTGEQFF.

Concerning this clonotype: The junction differs from germline at one of its ends, possibly a read error. This chain uses TRBV18 with TRBJ1-1, with 10 nucleotides matching TRBD1. CDR1 and CDR2 from the germline V gene are KGHSH and LQKENI. This CDR3 has 12 residues. DNA for the CDR3: TGTGCCAGCCGGGGACAGGGGACTGAAGCTTCCTTT. Translation gives CASRGQGTEASF.

This clonotype was recorded many times. The chain has TRBV7-2 and TRBJ2-1; D is perhaps TRBD2 (6 bases). Germline CDR1 reads SGHTA; CDR2 reads FQGNSA. Trimming took off 2 bases at V and 5 bases at J, with 13 bases between the two ends. This CDR3 contains 15 residues. CDR3 nucleotides: TGTGCCAGCAGCTTAACAGCGGGTAGGCACAATGAGCAGTTCTTC. Amino acids: CASSLTAGRHNEQFF.

The chain has TRBV9 and TRBJ1-3, with a weak D call TRBD1 (5 bases). The CDR3 has 16 amino acids. Germline V CDR1 and CDR2: SGDLS, YYNGEE. V lost 4 bases and J lost 0, with 14 bases in between. DNA for the CDR3: TGTGCCAGCAGCCCTCTATCGACAGACTCTGGAAACACCATATATTTT. Its translation is CASSPLSTDSGNTIYF.

This clonotype was recorded a few times. The rearrangement uses TRBV3-1 and TRBJ2-2; perhaps TRBD2 as D (5 bases). Germline-derived CDR1 and CDR2 are LGHDT and YNNKEL (reference sequence). The length of the CDR3 is 15 residues. Trimming cost V 6 bases and J 3 bases, with 14 bases left between them. CDR3 loop: CASSRRTPHTGELFF. CDR3 DNA sequence: TGTGCCAGCAGTCGGCGGACTCCCCACACCGGGGAGCTGTTTTTT.

This clonotype was picked up a small number of times. The V call is TRBV27, the J call TRBJ2-1; TRBD2 matches at 11 bases. Germline loops: CDR1 MNHEY, CDR2 SMNVEV (reference sequence). The CDR3 sequence is 14 residues long. The ends lost 4 bases at V and 13 bases at J; junction bases unmatched: 9. The CDR3 DNA is TGTGCCAGCAGTTCTATCCCGACTAGCGGGAACCAGTTCTTC. Translation gives CASSSIPTSGNQFF.